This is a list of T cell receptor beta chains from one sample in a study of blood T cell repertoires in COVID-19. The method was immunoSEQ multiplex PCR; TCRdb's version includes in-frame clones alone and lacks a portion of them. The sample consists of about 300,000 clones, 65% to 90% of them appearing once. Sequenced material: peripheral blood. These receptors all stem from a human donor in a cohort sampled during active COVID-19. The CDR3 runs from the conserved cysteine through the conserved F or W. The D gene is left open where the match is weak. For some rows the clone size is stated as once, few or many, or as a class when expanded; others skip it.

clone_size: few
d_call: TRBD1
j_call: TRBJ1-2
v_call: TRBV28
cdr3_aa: CASSLGQGLGYTF
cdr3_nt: TGTGCCAGCAGCCTGGGACAGGGTTTAGGCTACACCTTC

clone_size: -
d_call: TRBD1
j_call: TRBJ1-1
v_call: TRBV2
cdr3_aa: CASTGQVAMNTEAFF
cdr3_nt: TGTGCCAGCACGGGACAGGTAGCGATGAACACTGAAGCTTTCTTT

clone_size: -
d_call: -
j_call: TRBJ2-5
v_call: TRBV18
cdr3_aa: CASSPGLQETQYF
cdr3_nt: TGTGCCAGCTCACCAGGGCTACAGGAGACCCAGTACTTC

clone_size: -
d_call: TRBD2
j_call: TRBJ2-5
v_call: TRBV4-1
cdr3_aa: CASSQDRGLAETQYF
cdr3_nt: TGCGCCAGCAGCCAAGATCGCGGACTAGCGGAGACCCAGTACTTC

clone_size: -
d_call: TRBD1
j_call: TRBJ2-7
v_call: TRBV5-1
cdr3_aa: CASSPDRAHEQYF
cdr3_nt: TGCGCCAGCAGCCCTGACAGGGCCCACGAGCAGTACTTC

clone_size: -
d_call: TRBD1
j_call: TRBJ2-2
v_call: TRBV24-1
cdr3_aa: CATGGQGKRTGELFF
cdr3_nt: TGTGCCACCGGCGGACAGGGGAAAAGAACCGGGGAGCTGTTTTTT

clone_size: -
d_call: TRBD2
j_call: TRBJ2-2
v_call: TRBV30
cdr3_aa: CAWSPSGRANRELFF
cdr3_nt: TGTGCCTGGAGCCCTAGCGGGAGGGCCAACCGGGAGCTGTTTTTT

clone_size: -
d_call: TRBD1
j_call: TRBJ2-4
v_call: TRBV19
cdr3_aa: CASSFGATGAKNIQYF
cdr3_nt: TGTGCCAGTAGTTTTGGTGCGACAGGGGCAAAAAACATTCAGTACTTC

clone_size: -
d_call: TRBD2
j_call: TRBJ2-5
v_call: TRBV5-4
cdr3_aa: CASSSGGLARETQYF
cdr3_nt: TGTGCCAGCAGCTCCGGAGGACTAGCTCGAGAGACCCAGTACTTC

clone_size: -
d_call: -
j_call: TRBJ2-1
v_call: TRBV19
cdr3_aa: CASSSSGPSLRYNEQFF
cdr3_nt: TGTGCCAGTAGTTCTTCGGGTCCTTCCCTCCGGTACAATGAGCAGTTCTTC

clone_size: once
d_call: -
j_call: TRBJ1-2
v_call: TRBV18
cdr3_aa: CASSQDSYGYTF
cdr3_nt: TGTGCCAGCTCACAAGACAGCTATGGCTACACCTTC

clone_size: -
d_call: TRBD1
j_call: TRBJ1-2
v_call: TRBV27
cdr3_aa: CASSLGQGMSGYTF
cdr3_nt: TGTGCCAGCAGTCTGGGACAGGGGATGTCTGGCTACACCTTC

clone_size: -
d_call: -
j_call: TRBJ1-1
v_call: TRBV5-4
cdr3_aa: CASTWSRETEAFF
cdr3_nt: TGTGCCAGCACCTGGTCAAGGGAGACTGAAGCTTTCTTT

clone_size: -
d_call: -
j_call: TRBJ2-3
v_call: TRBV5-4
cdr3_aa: CASSLRLDTDTQYF
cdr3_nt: TGTGCCAGCAGCTTGAGACTAGACACAGATACGCAGTATTTT

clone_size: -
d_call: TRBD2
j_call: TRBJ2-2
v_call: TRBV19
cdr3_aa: CASSKSLSGLAGAGGTGELFF
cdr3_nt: TGTGCCAGTAGTAAATCATTATCCGGACTAGCGGGAGCTGGCGGCACCGGGGAGCTGTTTTTT

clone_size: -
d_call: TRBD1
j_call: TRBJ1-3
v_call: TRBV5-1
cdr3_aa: CASSSTGDPGAGNTIYF
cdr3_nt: TGCGCCAGCAGCTCTACAGGGGATCCGGGAGCTGGAAACACCATATATTTT

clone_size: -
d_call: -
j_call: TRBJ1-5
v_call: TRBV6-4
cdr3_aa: CASSPGGGQPQHF
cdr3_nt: TGTGCCAGCAGTCCAGGAGGAGGTCAGCCCCAGCATTTT

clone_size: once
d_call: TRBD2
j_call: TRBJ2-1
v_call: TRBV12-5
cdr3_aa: CASARTSGDDEQFF
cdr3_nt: TGTGCTAGTGCCCGGACTAGCGGGGACGATGAGCAGTTCTTC

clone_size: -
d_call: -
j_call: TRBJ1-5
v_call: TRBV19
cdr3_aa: CASSINVGVTQPQHF
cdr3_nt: TGTGCCAGTAGTATAAACGTAGGGGTGACTCAGCCCCAGCATTTT

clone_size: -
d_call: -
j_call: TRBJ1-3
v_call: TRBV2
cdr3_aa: CASSAKGQRIGNTIYF
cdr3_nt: TGTGCCAGCAGTGCGAAGGGGCAAAGGATAGGAAACACCATATATTTT

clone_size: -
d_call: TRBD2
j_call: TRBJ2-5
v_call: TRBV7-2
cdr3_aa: CASRPNTGTSGETQYF
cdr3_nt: TGTGCCAGCAGACCAAACACCGGGACTAGCGGCGAGACCCAGTACTTC

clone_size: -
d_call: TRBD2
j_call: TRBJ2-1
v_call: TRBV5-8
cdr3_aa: CASRGSGSGSYNEQFF
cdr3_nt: TGTGCCTCGCGGGGTAGCGGGAGTGGGTCCTACAATGAGCAGTTCTTC

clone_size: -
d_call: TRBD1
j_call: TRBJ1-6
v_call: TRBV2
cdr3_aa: CASSARDRGPNSPLHF
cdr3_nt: TGTGCCAGCAGTGCTAGAGACAGGGGCCCAAATTCACCCCTCCACTTT

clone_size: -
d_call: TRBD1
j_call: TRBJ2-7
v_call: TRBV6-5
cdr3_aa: CASSYRDRGRYEQYF
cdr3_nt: TGTGCCAGCAGCTACCGGGACAGGGGACGCTACGAGCAGTACTTC

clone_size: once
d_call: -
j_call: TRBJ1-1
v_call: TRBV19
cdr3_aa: CASRNRANTEAFF
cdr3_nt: TGTGCCAGTAGGAACAGGGCGAACACTGAAGCTTTCTTT

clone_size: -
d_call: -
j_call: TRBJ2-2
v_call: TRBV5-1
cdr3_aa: CASSATGSANTGELFF
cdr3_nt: TGCGCCAGCAGCGCAACCGGGAGCGCTAACACCGGGGAGCTGTTTTTT

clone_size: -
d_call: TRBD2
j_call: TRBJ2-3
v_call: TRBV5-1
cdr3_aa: CASSRSGRSMGDTQYF
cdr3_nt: TGCGCCAGCAGCCGTAGCGGGAGAAGTATGGGAGATACGCAGTATTTT

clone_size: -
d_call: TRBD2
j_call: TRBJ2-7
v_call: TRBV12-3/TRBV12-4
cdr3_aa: CASRVAGLYEQYF
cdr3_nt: TGTGCCAGCAGGGTAGCGGGACTCTACGAGCAGTACTTC

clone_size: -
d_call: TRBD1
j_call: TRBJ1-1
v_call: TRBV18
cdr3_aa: CASSQDRDTEAFF
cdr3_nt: TGTGCCAGCTCACAGGACAGGGACACTGAAGCTTTCTTT

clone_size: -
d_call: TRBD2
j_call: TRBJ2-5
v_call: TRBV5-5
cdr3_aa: CASSLFLGLAGGGETQYF
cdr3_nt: TGTGCCAGCAGCTTGTTTCTGGGACTAGCGGGAGGGGGGGAGACCCAGTACTTC

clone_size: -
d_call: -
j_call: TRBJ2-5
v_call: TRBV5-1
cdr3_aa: CASSLGQQLVIETQYF
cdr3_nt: TGCGCCAGCAGTCTGGGGCAACAGTTGGTAATTGAGACCCAGTACTTC

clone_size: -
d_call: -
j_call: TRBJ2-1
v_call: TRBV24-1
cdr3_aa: CATGTLNEQFF
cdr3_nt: TGTGCCACCGGGACTCTCAATGAGCAGTTCTTC

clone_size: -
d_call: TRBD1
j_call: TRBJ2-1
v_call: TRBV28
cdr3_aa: CASSVSDRGNYNEQFF
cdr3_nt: TGTGCCAGCAGTGTTTCGGACAGGGGGAATTACAATGAGCAGTTCTTC

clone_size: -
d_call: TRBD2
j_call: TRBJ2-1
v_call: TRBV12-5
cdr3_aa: CASGSPRGGRAINEQFF
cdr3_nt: TGTGCTAGTGGATCTCCTCGTGGGGGGAGGGCAATAAATGAGCAGTTCTTC

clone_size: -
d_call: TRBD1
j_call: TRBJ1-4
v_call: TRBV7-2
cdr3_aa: CASSLAGATGGNNEKLFF
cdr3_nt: TGTGCCAGCAGCTTAGCAGGGGCCACAGGGGGCAACAATGAAAAACTGTTTTTT

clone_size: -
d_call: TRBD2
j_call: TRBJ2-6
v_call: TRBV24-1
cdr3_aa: CATSQTSGSKSGANVLTF
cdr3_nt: TGTGCCACCAGTCAAACTAGCGGGAGTAAGTCTGGGGCCAACGTCCTGACTTTC

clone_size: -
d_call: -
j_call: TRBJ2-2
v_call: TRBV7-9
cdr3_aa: CASSLRGSGELFF
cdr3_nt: TGTGCCAGCAGCTTACGGGGTTCCGGGGAGCTGTTTTTT

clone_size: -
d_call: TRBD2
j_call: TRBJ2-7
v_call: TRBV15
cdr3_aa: CATSRDLAGVHEQYF
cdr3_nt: TGTGCCACCAGCAGAGATCTAGCGGGAGTCCACGAGCAGTACTTC

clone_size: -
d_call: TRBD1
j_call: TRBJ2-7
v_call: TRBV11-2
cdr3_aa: CASSLGPDRAYEQYF
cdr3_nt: TGTGCCAGCAGCTTAGGCCCGGACAGGGCCTACGAGCAGTACTTC

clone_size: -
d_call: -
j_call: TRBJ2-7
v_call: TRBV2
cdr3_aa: CASSGPALDRGSYEQYF
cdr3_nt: TGTGCCAGCAGCGGACCGGCACTGGACAGAGGGTCCTACGAGCAGTACTTC

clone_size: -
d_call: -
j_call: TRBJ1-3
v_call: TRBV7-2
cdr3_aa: CASSEMDSRNTIYF
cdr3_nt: TGTGCCAGCAGCGAAATGGACAGTAGAAACACCATATATTTT

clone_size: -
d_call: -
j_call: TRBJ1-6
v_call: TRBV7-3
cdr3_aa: CASSLGFGSPLHF
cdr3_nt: TGTGCCAGCAGCTTAGGTTTCGGTTCACCCCTCCACTTT

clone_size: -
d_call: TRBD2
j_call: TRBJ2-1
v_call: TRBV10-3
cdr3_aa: CAISDWTSGDPNEQFF
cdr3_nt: TGTGCCATCAGTGATTGGACTAGCGGGGACCCTAATGAGCAGTTCTTC

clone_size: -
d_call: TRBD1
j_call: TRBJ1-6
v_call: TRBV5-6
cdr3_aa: CASSSYLGGGRNSPLHF
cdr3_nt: TGTGCCAGCAGCTCCTATCTAGGGGGCGGGCGGAATTCACCCCTCCACTTT

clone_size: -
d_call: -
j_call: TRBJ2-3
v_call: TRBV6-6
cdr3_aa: CASRDSGVPTQYF
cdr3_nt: TGTGCCAGCAGGGATAGCGGAGTTCCCACGCAGTATTTT

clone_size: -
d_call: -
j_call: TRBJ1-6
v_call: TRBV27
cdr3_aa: CASSLEGGNSPLHF
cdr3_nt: TGTGCCAGCAGTTTAGAGGGTGGGAATTCACCCCTCCACTTT

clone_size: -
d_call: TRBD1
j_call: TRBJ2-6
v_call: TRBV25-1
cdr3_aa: CASSASPGQGSGANVLTF
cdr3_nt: TGTGCCAGCAGTGCATCACCGGGACAGGGCTCTGGGGCCAACGTCCTGACTTTC